This T cell receptor beta chain was recovered during a study of blood T cell repertoires in COVID-19. Study at large: Researchers got acute and convalescent COVID-19 samples from the United States, Italy and Spain. PBMCs, B-cell-depleted T cells, or T cells provided the cDNA or gDNA that made up the material.

Per the study methods: Nucleated cell counts were estimated from reference gene primer amplification. Clones were sequenced by immunoSEQ multiplex PCR, and TCRdb holds only the in-frame ones, with some missing. That table supplies the V and J calls and clone size; D and trimming were determined from the DNA. The table has over 85,000 clones, around 86% seen once; the top ten hold more than 2%. V was trimmed by 4 bases and J by 1 base, leaving 7 bases between them. The germline V gene has CDR1 SGHTA and CDR2 FQGTGA. This CDR3 is built from 13 residues. The sequence was obtained from a woman between 70 and 85 years old with acute or convalescent COVID-19. V usage is TRBV7-3 and J usage is TRBJ1-1; D is perhaps TRBD1 (6 bases). Sequenced material: peripheral blood. The CDR3 DNA reads as TGTGCCAGCAGCTCGGACAGGAACACTGAAGCTTTCTTT. Its protein is CASSSDRNTEAFF.